The 22 T cell receptor beta chains below come from one sample, sequenced in a study of vaccination and CD4 T cells after COVID-19. Sequenced with the Oncomine TCR Beta short-read assay was DNA taken from cultured CD4+ T cells. From the PCR reads, TCRdb called clonotypes with MiXCR, one entry per CDR3 protein. Of about 19,000 distinct CDR3 sequences in the sample, about 60% were seen once. Treatment of the sample: 10-day PBMC culture with coronavirus spike peptide pools or control peptides (ViraFEST assay). No antigen has been assigned to these receptors. Sequenced sample: CD4+ T cells from blood, cultured in vitro. The receptor set was obtained from a human donor who had recovered from COVID-19.

This clonotype is labeled medium-sized. V and J are TRBV27 and TRBJ1-6, with D perhaps matching TRBD1 (6 bases). The V gene's germline CDR1 is MNHEY and CDR2 SMNVEV (reference sequence). The CDR3 is 13 amino acids. The V end lost 6 bases, the J end lost 10 bases, and 13 bases lay between the germline ends. This CDR3 is CASSYRVDSPLHF. In DNA form, the CDR3 reads TGTGCCAGCAGCTACAGGGTTGACTCACCCCTCCACTTT.

CDR3 DNA sequence: TGTGCCAGCAGCACCCTTAACGGGCCCAATCAGCCCCAGCATTTT. Translated: CASSTLNGPNQPQHF. This rearrangement joins TRBV11-2 to TRBJ1-5; D gene ambiguous. CDR1 is SGHAT, CDR2 FQNNGV, per germline. The CDR3 consists of 15 residues. V lost 5 bases, J lost 3 bases, and 14 bases lay in between.

The rearrangement uses TRBV7-8 and TRBJ1-1, with TRBD1 identical over 10 bases. The CDR3 length is 18 residues. The V segment lost 1 base and the J segment 1 base; nucleotides outside the gene matches: 9. In germline, CDR1 is SGHVS, CDR2 FQNEAQ. CDR3 coding DNA: TGTGCCAGCAGCTTAGTCGCCGGGACAGGGGTTGGGAACACTGAAGCTTTCTTT. It encodes CASSLVAGTGVGNTEAFF.

This clonotype has only a few counts. This chain links TRBV6-4 with TRBJ1-1; the D gene is possibly TRBD1 (5 bases). The CDR3 spans 13 residues. The V gene's germline CDR1 is MRHNA and CDR2 SNTAGT. Trimming took 3 bases from V and 4 from J, leaving 9 bases between them. The CDR3 bases are TGTGCCAGCAGTGAGGGGGAGGCCACTGAAGCTTTCTTT. Translating it yields CASSEGEATEAFF.

V and J are TRBV29-1 and TRBJ1-1; 10 nucleotides line up with TRBD1. Trimming cost V 7 bases and J 5 bases; bases outside gene matches: 10. The germline V gene encodes CDR1 SQVTM and CDR2 ANQGSEA. The CDR3 covers 14 residues. CDR3 nucleotides: TGCAGCGCGGCTCGACAGGGGGCCGGGACTGAAGCTTTCTTT. This translates into CSAARQGAGTEAFF.

The table lists this clonotype with a few counts. The gene calls are TRBV7-3 and TRBJ2-2, with D perhaps matching TRBD1 (6 bases). The germline CDR1 and CDR2 sequences are SGHTA and FQGTGA. Trimming left V 5 bases short and J 3 bases short, with 10 bases between. The CDR3 covers 14 residues. The CDR3 bases are TGTGCCAGCAGCACAGGGAGCCACACCGGGGAGCTGTTTTTT. Its protein product is CASSTGSHTGELFF.

This chain joins TRBV6-1 and TRBJ1-6; D is undetermined. In germline, CDR1 is MNHNS, CDR2 SASEGT. The CDR3 spans 15 residues. Trimming cost V 6 bases and J 7 bases, with 16 bases left between them. The CDR3 here is CASRTEITRNSPLHF. CDR3 in DNA: TGTGCCAGCAGAACAGAAATTACGAGGAATTCACCCCTCCACTTT.

There are a few counts of this clonotype. The chain has TRBV20-1 and TRBJ1-2, with no clear D. The V gene's germline CDR1 is DFQATT and CDR2 SNEGSKA (reference sequence). The CDR3 runs 14 residues. Trimming shortened V by 4 bases and J by 2 bases, and 14 bases separated the two germline ends. CDR3 in DNA: TGCAGTGCTATCACACCGTCGGGGAACTATGGCTACACCTTC. This translates into CSAITPSGNYGYTF.

This clonotype was seen only a few times. V gene TRBV20-1 combines with J gene TRBJ1-2; tentative D call: TRBD1 (5 bases). The CDR3 runs 12 residues. CDR1 and CDR2 (germline): DFQATT, SNEGSKA (reference sequence). V lost 8 bases and J lost 4, with 14 bases in between. CDR3 sequence (DNA): TGCAGTATGGGGGGGTCGGGCTATGGCTACACCTTC. This sequence encodes CSMGGSGYGYTF.

The table lists this clonotype with a few counts. The rearrangement uses TRBV20-1 and TRBJ2-5; D may be TRBD1 or TRBD2 (5 bases each). V gave up 5 bases and J gave up 1 base, with 14 bases separating them. CDR3 length: 14 residues. Germline V gene lookup returns CDR1 DFQATT and CDR2 SNEGSKA (reference sequence). This CDR3 reads CSAGPGTLQETQYF. The CDR3 region has the DNA TGCAGTGCTGGCCCCGGGACCCTCCAAGAGACCCAGTACTTC.

In its sample, this clonotype was seen a few times. The chain combines TRBV20-1 with TRBJ2-3; D is unclear. This CDR3 is 12 amino acids long. The germline V and J ends were trimmed by 1 base and 6 bases, with 8 bases remaining between them. Per the germline V gene, CDR1 is DFQATT and CDR2 is SNEGSKA (reference sequence). CDR3 in amino acids: CSARGVGDTQYF. The CDR3 DNA reads TGCAGTGCTAGAGGGGTTGGCGATACGCAGTATTTT.

This CDR3 is CSAIQPLAPSYNEQFF. The CDR3 DNA is TGCAGTGCTATCCAGCCACTAGCGCCCTCCTACAATGAGCAGTTCTTC. This sequence joins TRBV20-1 and TRBJ2-1, with 7 bases fitting TRBD2. This CDR3 is built from 16 residues. V shed 4 bases, J shed 0 bases, and the junction held 9 bases outside the gene matches. Germline V lookup: CDR1 DFQATT, CDR2 SNEGSKA (reference sequence).

The chain combines TRBV30 with TRBJ2-7; the match to TRBD2 covers 14 bases. With 2 bases clipped from V and 3 bases from J, the junction kept 9 bases outside the gene matches. CDR3 length equals 17 residues. CDR1 is GTSNPN and CDR2 is SVGIG in the germline V gene (reference sequence). CDR3 residues: CAWSRPGLAGVNYEQYF. The DNA of the CDR3 is TGTGCCTGGAGTCGACCGGGACTAGCGGGAGTTAACTACGAGCAGTACTTC. The full variable domain, rest sourced from reference TRBV30 and TRBJ2-7, is SQTIHQWPATLVQPVGSPLSLECTVEGTSNPNLYWYRQAAGRGLQLLFYSVGIGQISSEVPQNLSASRPQDRQFILSSKKLLLSDSGFYLCAWSRPGLAGVNYEQYFGPGTRLTVT.

The rearrangement links TRBV27 to TRBJ1-1, with D possibly matching TRBD1 (6 bases). Trimming pared 0 bases from V and 0 bases from J, leaving 14 bases between. This CDR3 is built from 17 residues. Per the germline V gene, CDR1 is MNHEY and CDR2 is SMNVEV (reference sequence). This CDR3 is CASSLSGTPIMNTEAFF. CDR3 nucleotides: TGTGCCAGCAGTTTATCCGGGACACCGATCATGAACACTGAAGCTTTCTTT.

This chain joins TRBV20-1 and TRBJ1-2; TRBD1 matches at 7 bases. The CDR3 runs 11 residues. Germline V gene data show CDR1 as DFQATT and CDR2 as SNEGSKA (reference sequence). V trimming: 6 bases; J trimming: 8 bases; junction bases outside the gene matches: 6. Here the CDR3 DNA reads TGCAGTGCACAGGGGACGGGCGGCTACACCTTC. Encoded protein: CSAQGTGGYTF.

The chain is built from TRBV6-1 and TRBJ2-1; D gene ambiguous. CDR1 and CDR2 (germline): MNHNS, SASEGT. V lost 6 bases to trimming and J lost 6 bases, with 12 bases between them. CDR3 length: 13 amino acids. The CDR3 reads CASSRTGSNEQFF. Written as DNA, the CDR3 is TGTGCCAGCAGCCGTACCGGCTCCAATGAGCAGTTCTTC.

The CDR3: CASSLVGADQDRTF. Written as DNA, the CDR3 is TGTGCCAGCAGCTTAGTAGGGGCAGACCAAGATCGCACCTTC. The V and J genes are TRBV7-2 and TRBJ1-2; possible D gene TRBD1, 5 bases. Germline lookup yields CDR1 SGHTA and CDR2 FQGNSA. The CDR3 sequence is 14 residues long. Between the trimmed V and J ends, which lost 1 base and 13 bases, there was a span of 19 bases.

V is TRBV19 and J is TRBJ1-1, with 10 positions matching TRBD1. The V gene's germline CDR1 is LNHDA and CDR2 SQIVND (reference sequence). This CDR3 comprises 17 residues. The junction had 10 bases not matched to a gene; V was cut back by 3 bases and J by 3 bases. CDR3: CASSMRVETGGHTEAFF. DNA for the CDR3: TGTGCCAGTAGTATGCGAGTGGAGACAGGGGGCCACACTGAAGCTTTCTTT.

The V gene is TRBV28, the J gene TRBJ2-6, with D hard to call. Germline V gene data show CDR1 as MDHEN and CDR2 as SYDVKM. The length of the CDR3 is 13 residues. V was clipped by 6 bases and J by 6 bases, with 9 bases between them. The CDR3 protein is CASSGSAANVLTF. CDR3 bases: TGTGCCAGCAGCGGCTCAGCGGCCAACGTCCTGACTTTC. Looking up the rest from reference TRBV28 and TRBJ2-6 gives the full variable domain: DVKVTQSSRYLVKRTGEKVFLECVQDMDHENMFWYRQDPGLGLRLIYFSYDVKMKEKGDIPEGYSVSREKKERFSLILESASTNQTSMYLCASSGSAANVLTFGAGSRLTVL.

CDR3 coding DNA: TGTGCCAGCATTACCCTCTTGGGGGGCCAGTACTTC. This sequence encodes CASITLLGGQYF. The chain couples TRBV21-1 to TRBJ2-5; TRBD1 was called by the table and not checked on the DNA. TRBV21-1 is marked as a pseudogene. The CDR3 extends over 12 amino acids.

This chain uses TRBV19 with TRBJ1-4; TRBD1 aligns across 7 bases. The CDR3 contains 15 residues. Germline CDR1 LNHDA, CDR2 SQIVND (reference sequence). Losses at the gene ends were 4 bases for V and 6 bases for J; bases not matched to a gene: 8. The CDR3 region has the DNA TGTGCCAGTAGTAGTCCCCGACAGGGTGATGAAAAACTGTTTTTT. Translated: CASSSPRQGDEKLFF.

This clonotype showed up just a few times. The J gene is TRBJ1-6, the V gene TRBV7-3; TRBD1 is a possible D gene (5 bases). Germline V gene data show CDR1 as SGHTA and CDR2 as FQGTGA. CDR3 length: 16 amino acids. Trimming pared 0 bases from V and 4 bases from J, leaving 10 bases between. CDR3 nucleotides: TGTGCCAGCAGCTTAACCCCGCGGGGGTATAATTCACCCCTCCACTTT. Translated, it gives CASSLTPRGYNSPLHF.